The rows below give T cell receptor beta chains drawn from one sample of a study of T cells after yellow fever vaccination. TCRdb called the 5' RACE reads again in MiXCR, with one record for every CDR3 protein. The data show about 160,000 distinct CDR3 sequences, 6% to 7.5% seen once. The starting material was CD4+ T cells sorted from PBMCs, obtained 5 days after the first yellow fever vaccination. All receptors come from a man aged 18 to 30 who received the YFV17D yellow fever vaccine. CDR3s include the opening cysteine and the closing phenylalanine or tryptophan. A D gene is named only where the DNA matches it firmly. Rows may omit the clone size; those that give it use once, few, many or a size class.

TRBV7-9	13	TRBJ2-1	TRBD1	NA	TGTGCCAGCAGCTTGGCAGACAGGGATGAGCAGTTCTTC	CASSLADRDEQFF
TRBV7-2	12	TRBJ2-4	NA	many	TGTGCCAGCAGCCACGGGGGAAACATTCAGTACTTC	CASSHGGNIQYF
TRBV20-1	15	TRBJ2-2	NA	few	TGCAGTGCTAGAGAGTCCCCAGGGCAAAACGGGGAGCTGTTTTTT	CSARESPGQNGELFF
TRBV5-1	16	TRBJ2-1	TRBD2	many	TGCGCCAGCAGCTCGGGACTAACCAACGGCTACAATGAGCAGTTCTTC	CASSSGLTNGYNEQFF
TRBV30	15	TRBJ2-1	TRBD2	few	TGTGCCTGGAGTGTACCAGCGGGGGGGCGGAATGAGCAGTTCTTC	CAWSVPAGGRNEQFF
TRBV14	16	TRBJ2-1	NA	few	TGTGCCAGCAGCCAATTGTGGGCAAGGCCCTACAATGAGCAGTTCTTC	CASSQLWARPYNEQFF
TRBV5-1	17	TRBJ2-1	NA	many	TGCGCCAGCAGCCCCCACGCGAATATTGGCTCCTACAATGAGCAGTTCTTC	CASSPHANIGSYNEQFF
TRBV6-1	12	TRBJ1-6	NA	NA	TGTGCCAGCAGGGAATCGGTTTCACCCCTCCACTTT	CASRESVSPLHF
TRBV5-1	15	TRBJ1-1	NA	few	TGCGCCAGCAGCTTGGAAGCAGCAAGGGCCACTGAAGCTTTCTTT	CASSLEAARATEAFF
TRBV7-9	16	TRBJ2-3	TRBD2	few	TGTGCCAGCAGCTCCGGGACTAGCGGGAGCACAGATACGCAGTATTTT	CASSSGTSGSTDTQYF
TRBV20-1	16	TRBJ2-1	NA	few	TGCAGTGCTAGAGATGGACCTAGGGGGGGCGGGGTTGAGCAGTTCTTC	CSARDGPRGGGVEQFF
TRBV7-2	15	TRBJ2-5	NA	many	TGTGCCAGCAGCTCCTGGACAGAACTACAAGAGACCCAGTACTTC	CASSSWTELQETQYF
TRBV12-3/TRBV12-4	13	TRBJ1-1	NA	many	TGTGCCAGCAGTTTGTTCGGGTTGAGTGAAGCTTTCTTT	CASSLFGLSEAFF
TRBV7-9	14	TRBJ1-2	NA	many	TGTGCCAGCAGCTTCCAAGAAGCTAACTATGGCTACACCTTC	CASSFQEANYGYTF
TRBV12-3/TRBV12-4	15	TRBJ1-2	TRBD1	NA	TGTGCCAGCAGTTTAGGGACAGGGGGCGACTATGGCTACACCTTC	CASSLGTGGDYGYTF
TRBV5-1	15	TRBJ2-5	NA	many	TGCGCCAGCAGCTCCACTACAGGAGGGGGGCCGACCCAGTACTTC	CASSSTTGGGPTQYF
TRBV12-3/TRBV12-4	14	TRBJ1-2	TRBD1	many	TGTGCCAGCAGTTTACAGGGGGCGAGCTATGGCTACACCTTC	CASSLQGASYGYTF
TRBV6-2/TRBV6-3	16	TRBJ2-7	TRBD2	few	TGTGCCAGCAGTTACTTAGCTAGCGGAGCCCCGGGGGAGCAGTACTTC	CASSYLASGAPGEQYF
TRBV20-1	15	TRBJ1-1	NA	NA	TGCAGTGCTAGAGGGGAAAGGGCGTGGTACACTGAAGCTTTCTTT	CSARGERAWYTEAFF
TRBV4-3	15	TRBJ1-3	NA	NA	TGCGCCAGCAGCCAAGATCCGACGGCTGGAAACACCATATATTTT	CASSQDPTAGNTIYF
TRBV14	15	TRBJ1-2	NA	few	TGTGCCAGCAGCCAAGATTATGGCGGGGCTCGGGGCTACACCTTC	CASSQDYGGARGYTF
TRBV7-2	13	TRBJ1-5	NA	many	TGTGCCAGCAGCGTCGTTAGCAATCAGCCCCAGCATTTT	CASSVVSNQPQHF
TRBV29-1	13	TRBJ2-3	NA	many	TGCAGCGCTAGGGCAGAAAACACAGATACGCAGTATTTT	CSARAENTDTQYF
TRBV6-4	12	TRBJ2-2	NA	many	TGTGCCAGCAGTTCGAGAACCGGGGAGCTGTTTTTT	CASSSRTGELFF
TRBV28	14	TRBJ2-5	TRBD1	NA	TGTGCCAGCAGTGGGACAGGGAGGGAAGAGACCCAGTACTTC	CASSGTGREETQYF
TRBV7-9	17	TRBJ1-5	NA	NA	TGTGCCAGCAGCCCCACGGGCGGAAGCCATAGCAATCAGCCCCAGCATTTT	CASSPTGGSHSNQPQHF
TRBV7-9	9	TRBJ2-1	NA	many	TGTGCCAGCACCCCACAGTCCCTCTTC	CASTPQSLF
TRBV28	14	TRBJ2-6	NA	NA	TGTGCCAGCAGTTCCCCACCAGGGGCCAACGTCCTGACTTTC	CASSSPPGANVLTF
TRBV5-1	14	TRBJ1-2	NA	many	TGCGCCAGCAGCTCAGGGGAATCTGGCTATGGCTACACCTTC	CASSSGESGYGYTF